Listed below are T cell receptor beta chains from one sample, sequenced in a study of shared clonotypes between healthy human individuals. Some clones are missing from TCRdb's copy, which holds only in-frame ones; the method was immunoSEQ multiplex PCR. The sample shows about 2.1 million clones, about 94% of them seen only once. Sequencing was performed on naive CD8+ T cells from PBMCs. Source of these receptors: a man aged 18 to 29 in good health. Some clones in this sample may be carry-over from other donors' samples. CDR3s include the opening cysteine and the closing phenylalanine or tryptophan.

TRBJ2-7 14 TRBV27 CASSSWTASYEQYF
TRBJ2-2 14 TRBV11-2 CASIPRGGTGELFF
TRBJ1-5 13 TRBV7-9 CASSLSGGQPQHF
TRBJ1-1 16 TRBV28 CASSFSTSRMNTEAFF
TRBJ2-1 15 TRBV7-2 CASSLSSGPYNEQFF
TRBJ2-2 13 TRBV7-9 CASSPSFHGELFF
TRBJ1-5 15 TRBV6-5 CASSYSTDSNQPQHF
TRBJ2-7 15 TRBV27 CASSLEGGAPYEQYF
TRBJ2-1 15 TRBV19 CASSRLAGEYNEQFF
TRBJ2-5 14 TRBV7-3 CASSLYGQLETQYF